This is a list of T cell receptor beta chains from one sample in a study of T cell responses to AZD1222 COVID-19 vaccine. The method was immunoSEQ multiplex PCR; TCRdb's version includes in-frame clones alone and lacks a portion of them. This sample has approximately 120,000 clones; around 87% occur once, and the top ten carry under 11%. Sequencing used peripheral blood, obtained on day 0 of AZD1222 vaccination. The receptors were gathered from an adult in good health. The CDR3 runs from the conserved cysteine through the conserved F or W. D genes are given only for firm matches. A clone size is listed for some rows: how often the clone was seen (once, few, many), or a class if it is expanded.

CASSPPGFAGRYEQYF | TGTGCCAGCTCACCACCGGGGTTTGCAGGGAGGTACGAGCAGTACTTC | TRBV18 | - | - | TRBJ2-7
CASSVGPPPDTQYF | TGTGCCAGCAGCGTTGGCCCTCCGCCAGATACGCAGTATTTT | TRBV9 | - | - | TRBJ2-3
CASSSQGRGVLHGYTF | TGTGCCAGCAGTTCCCAGGGGCGGGGGGTATTACATGGCTACACCTTC | TRBV28 | - | - | TRBJ1-2
CASSIAGQSSYEQYF | TGTGCCAGTAGTATAGCCGGACAGAGCTCCTACGAGCAGTACTTC | TRBV19 | few | - | TRBJ2-7
CASSYPGTGLNTEAFF | TGTGCCAGCAGTTACCCCGGGACAGGGTTGAACACTGAAGCTTTCTTT | TRBV6-2/TRBV6-3 | - | TRBD1 | TRBJ1-1
CASSMFPGQTNEQFF | TGTGCCAGCAGTATGTTTCCGGGACAGACCAATGAGCAGTTCTTC | TRBV6-5 | - | TRBD1 | TRBJ2-1
CASSLWGTSGGGVDTQYF | TGTGCCAGCAGCTTGTGGGGGACTAGCGGGGGCGGGGTAGATACGCAGTATTTT | TRBV7-2 | - | TRBD2 | TRBJ2-3
CASSLEENTQYF | TGCGCCAGCAGCTTGGAAGAGAATACGCAGTATTTT | TRBV5-1 | - | - | TRBJ2-3
CASTGPGGGWETQYF | TGTGCCAGTACCGGCCCAGGGGGGGGTTGGGAGACCCAGTACTTC | TRBV7-8 | - | - | TRBJ2-5
CASKGVQAYEQYF | TGTGCCAGCAAGGGGGTCCAGGCCTACGAGCAGTACTTC | TRBV27 | - | - | TRBJ2-7
CASSLSDVGTEAFF | TGTGCCAGCAGTTTAAGTGACGTGGGCACTGAAGCTTTCTTT | TRBV27 | - | - | TRBJ1-1
CASSRGQGTDTQYF | TGTGCCAGTAGTAGGGGACAGGGTACAGATACGCAGTATTTT | TRBV19 | once | TRBD1 | TRBJ2-3
CASSQTGGAYNEQFF | TGTGCCAGCAGTCAAACAGGGGGCGCTTACAATGAGCAGTTCTTC | TRBV6-5 | - | TRBD1 | TRBJ2-1
CAIRPNDGSSGNTIYF | TGTGCCATCAGGCCTAATGACGGAAGCTCTGGAAACACCATATATTTT | TRBV10-3 | - | - | TRBJ1-3
CASSLQGGSGYTF | TGCGCCAGCAGCTTACAAGGAGGCTCTGGCTACACCTTC | TRBV5-1 | - | - | TRBJ1-2
CASSQGLAGAQETQYF | TGCGCCAGCAGCCAAGGACTAGCGGGAGCCCAAGAGACCCAGTACTTC | TRBV5-1 | - | TRBD2 | TRBJ2-5
CASSPIDGGEGEAFF | TGTGCCAGCTCACCAATCGATGGAGGAGAAGGTGAAGCTTTCTTT | TRBV18 | - | - | TRBJ1-1
CASSLEPQGDTQYF | TGTGCCAGCAGCTTGGAACCTCAGGGGGATACGCAGTATTTT | TRBV5-6 | - | - | TRBJ2-3
CASSDPFNYGYTF | TGTGCCAGCAGTGACCCCTTTAACTATGGCTACACCTTC | TRBV6-1 | - | - | TRBJ1-2
CASSPVTGTQETQYF | TGTGCCAGCTCACCCGTGACAGGGACGCAAGAGACCCAGTACTTC | TRBV18 | - | TRBD1 | TRBJ2-5
CASRSTGSLYNSPLHF | TGTGCCAGCAGATCGACAGGATCCCTCTATAATTCACCCCTCCACTTT | TRBV7-9 | - | - | TRBJ1-6
CASSLARAGGNTIYF | TGTGCCAGCAGCTTAGCTCGGGCTGGTGGAAACACCATATATTTT | TRBV7-2 | few | - | TRBJ1-3
CAWKSNTEAFF | TGTGCCTGGAAGTCAAACACTGAAGCTTTCTTT | TRBV30 | few | - | TRBJ1-1
CATSRDDSNQPQHF | TGTGCCACCAGCAGAGATGATAGCAATCAGCCCCAGCATTTT | TRBV15 | - | - | TRBJ1-5
CASSLGGSSYEQYF | TGCGCCAGCAGCCTCGGGGGAAGTTCCTACGAGCAGTACTTC | TRBV4-1 | - | - | TRBJ2-7
CASSPGGYSYEQYF | TGTGCCAGCAGTCCCGGGGGCTACTCCTACGAGCAGTACTTC | TRBV6-5 | - | - | TRBJ2-7
CAITSTSYEQYF | TGTGCCATCACTAGCACCTCCTACGAGCAGTACTTC | TRBV10-3 | - | - | TRBJ2-7
CASSQVSGAYNEQFF | TGTGCCAGCAGCCAGGTCAGCGGAGCCTACAATGAGCAGTTCTTC | TRBV7-3 | - | - | TRBJ2-1
CASSLRGNQPQHF | TGTGCCAGCAGTTTAAGGGGCAATCAGCCCCAGCATTTT | TRBV12-3/TRBV12-4 | - | - | TRBJ1-5
CASSTGTSGRDEQFF | TGTGCCAGCTCTACCGGGACTAGCGGGAGGGATGAGCAGTTCTTC | TRBV18 | - | TRBD2 | TRBJ2-1
CASRDSYEQYF | TGTGCCAGCCGGGACTCCTACGAGCAGTACTTC | TRBV19 | - | - | TRBJ2-7
CAFGGASGRASGTGELFF | TGTGCCTTCGGAGGGGCTAGCGGGAGGGCCAGTGGCACCGGGGAGCTGTTTTTT | TRBV30 | - | TRBD2 | TRBJ2-2
CASSQDRVGTNEKLFF | TGCGCCAGCAGCCAAGATCGTGTAGGGACTAATGAAAAACTGTTTTTT | TRBV4-1 | once | - | TRBJ1-4
CASSQADEYEQYF | TGCGCCAGCAGCCAAGCGGACGAGTACGAGCAGTACTTC | TRBV4-1 | once | - | TRBJ2-7
CAIRSGGDEKLFF | TGTGCCATCAGGAGCGGGGGGGATGAAAAACTGTTTTTT | TRBV10-3 | - | - | TRBJ1-4
CASSKTGGDETQYF | TGCGCCAGCAGTAAAACAGGGGGCGATGAGACCCAGTACTTC | TRBV5-1 | - | TRBD1 | TRBJ2-5